The 9 T cell receptor beta chains presented below share a single source sample, sequenced in a study of OX40 agonist ivuxolimab in advanced cancers. This table comes from immunoSEQ multiplex PCR, and its TCRdb copy is limited to in-frame clones, with some not included. The data show 90,000 to 120,000 clones, 90% seen once. The sample was CD4+ or CD8+ T cells sorted from blood, taken in a trial of the OX40 agonist ivuxolimab. These receptors originate from an adult with an advanced solid tumor such as melanoma, head and neck, liver or kidney cancer.

This chain joins TRBV5-1 and TRBJ2-7, with 9 bases that match TRBD2. V was pared by 1 base and J by 5 bases, with 7 bases of the junction left unmatched. Germline loops: CDR1 SGHRS, CDR2 YFSETQ. CDR3 size: 15 residues. CDR3 nucleotide sequence: TGCGCCAGCAGCTTGTTGGCTAGCGGGAACGACGAGCAGTACTTC. Encoded protein: CASSLLASGNDEQYF.

J is TRBJ2-4 and V is TRBV28, with 8 bases fitting TRBD2. The V and J ends lost 5 bases and 9 bases, in that order; junction bases with no gene match: 6. This CDR3 spans 13 amino acids. Germline loops: CDR1 MDHEN, CDR2 SYDVKM. The CDR3, as DNA: TGTGCCAGCAGTGGGCTTGCGGGAGGCATTCAGTACTTC. It specifies CASSGLAGGIQYF.

This clone was seen once. The chain employs TRBV13 and TRBJ2-6; 8 positions agree with TRBD2. V gave up 1 base and J gave up 4 bases; unmatched junction bases: 9. CDR3 length: 18 amino acids. CDR1 and CDR2 (germline): PRHDT, FYEKMQ (reference sequence). The CDR3 DNA sequence: TGTGCCAGCAGCTTAGCCCAAGCGGGAGTTTACGGGGCCAACGTCCTGACTTTC. This encodes CASSLAQAGVYGANVLTF. Supplemented by reference TRBV13 and TRBJ2-6, the full variable domain reads AAGVIQSPRHLIKEKRETATLKCYPIPRHDTVYWYQQGPGQDPQFLISFYEKMQSDKGSIPDRFSAQQFSDYHSELNMSSLELGDSALYFCASSLAQAGVYGANVLTFGAGSRLTVL.

This chain connects TRBV19 to TRBJ2-3; D not resolved. The CDR3 is 18 amino acids. CDR1 and CDR2 from the germline V gene are LNHDA and SQIVND (reference sequence). V lost 8 bases, J lost 0 bases, and 24 bases lay in between. Written as DNA, the CDR3 is TGTGCCAGTTTCCCAGATTATTCCCCAGTGACTAGCACAGATACGCAGTATTTT. It specifies CASFPDYSPVTSTDTQYF.

V is TRBV27 and J is TRBJ1-2; D not resolved. The ends were cut back, 8 bases at V and 3 bases at J, with 16 bases in the middle. This CDR3 region has 14 residues. CDR1 MNHEY and CDR2 SMNVEV come from the germline V gene (reference sequence). CDR3 sequence (DNA): TGTGCCAGCCGCCTCCACTCCGGGGACTATGGCTACACCTTC. Residues: CASRLHSGDYGYTF.

V usage is TRBV30 and J usage is TRBJ2-5; TRBD2 matches at 10 bases. CDR3 length equals 13 residues. Trimming took 4 bases from V and 9 from J; bases not matched to a gene: 8. Germline-derived CDR1 and CDR2 are GTSNPN and SVGIG (reference sequence). CDR3 amino acids: CAWKSSGSRAQYF. The CDR3 nucleotides read TGTGCCTGGAAATCTAGCGGGAGCAGGGCCCAGTACTTC.

The chain combines TRBV7-1 with TRBJ2-5, with D possibly TRBD1 on 5 matching bases. TRBV7-1 has ORF status, its function being uncertain. The V end lost 5 bases, the J end lost 5 bases, and 15 bases lay between the germline ends. The CDR3 length is 14 residues. CDR3 DNA sequence: TGTGCCAGCAGCACAACAGGAATAGAGGAGACCCAGTACTTC. This sequence encodes CASSTTGIEETQYF.

V usage is TRBV29-1 and J usage is TRBJ2-7, with TRBD2 matching 8 bases. CDR3 length equals 13 residues. Trimming removed 6 bases from V and 6 bases from J; junction bases left unmatched: 10. Germline CDR1 is SQVTM and CDR2 is ANQGSEA. DNA of the CDR3: TGCAGCGTGGAGCGGGAGAAGGGCTCCGAGCAGTACTTC. Its translation is CSVEREKGSEQYF.

This chain links TRBV5-4 with TRBJ2-7, with no clear D. Looked up from germline, CDR1 is SGHNT and CDR2 is YYREEE (reference sequence). This CDR3 comprises 13 residues. V lost 1 base to trimming and J lost 2 bases, with 7 bases between them. CDR3 in amino acids: CASSLPGTYEQYF. The CDR3 nucleotides are TGTGCCAGCAGCTTGCCCGGAACCTACGAGCAGTACTTC.